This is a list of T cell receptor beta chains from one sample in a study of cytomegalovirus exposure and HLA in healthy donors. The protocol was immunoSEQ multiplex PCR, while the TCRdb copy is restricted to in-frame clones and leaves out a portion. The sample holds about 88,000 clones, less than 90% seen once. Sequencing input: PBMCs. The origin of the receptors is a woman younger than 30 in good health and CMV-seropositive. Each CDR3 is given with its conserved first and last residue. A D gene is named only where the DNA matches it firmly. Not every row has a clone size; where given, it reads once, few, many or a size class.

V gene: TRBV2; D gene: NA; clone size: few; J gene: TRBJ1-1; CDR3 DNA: TGTGCCAGCCGGGATCCAGCCAACACTGAAGCTTTCTTT; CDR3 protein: CASRDPANTEAFF
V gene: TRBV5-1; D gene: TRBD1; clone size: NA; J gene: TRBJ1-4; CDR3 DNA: TGCGCCAGCACTTCCGGGACAGGGGGCACTGAAAAACTGTTTTTT; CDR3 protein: CASTSGTGGTEKLFF
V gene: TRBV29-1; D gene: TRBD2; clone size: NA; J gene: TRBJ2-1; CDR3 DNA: TGCAGCGTAACCCCCGGGGGGGCCTGGAATGAGCAGTTCTTC; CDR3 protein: CSVTPGGAWNEQFF
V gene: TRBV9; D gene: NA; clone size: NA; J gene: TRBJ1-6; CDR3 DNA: TGTGCCAGCAGCGTAGCCAGGGCCGGAGCTTCACCCCTCCACTTT; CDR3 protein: CASSVARAGASPLHF
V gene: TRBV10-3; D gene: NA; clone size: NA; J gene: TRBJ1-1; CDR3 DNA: TGTGCCATCAGTGGGGCAGGGGACGGGACTGAAGCTTTCTTT; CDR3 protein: CAISGAGDGTEAFF
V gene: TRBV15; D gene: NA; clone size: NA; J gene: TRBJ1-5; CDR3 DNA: TGTGCCACCAGCGGATTACGGACAGCCAATCAGCCCCAGCATTTT; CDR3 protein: CATSGLRTANQPQHF
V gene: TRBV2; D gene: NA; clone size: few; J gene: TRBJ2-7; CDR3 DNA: TGTGCCAGCAGTGTGGACTCCTCCTACGAGCAGTACTTC; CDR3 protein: CASSVDSSYEQYF
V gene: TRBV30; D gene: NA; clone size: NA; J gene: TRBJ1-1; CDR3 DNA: TGTGCCTGGACCCCACGGGGGACCGGCACTGAAGCTTTCTTT; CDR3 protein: CAWTPRGTGTEAFF
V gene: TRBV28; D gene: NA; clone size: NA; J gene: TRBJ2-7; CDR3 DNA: TGTGCCAGCAGTTTAGAGCAGCCTAGTTTAAACGAGCAGTACTTC; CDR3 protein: CASSLEQPSLNEQYF
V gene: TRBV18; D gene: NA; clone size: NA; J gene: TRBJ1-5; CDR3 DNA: TGTGCCAGCTCAAGGTCATCCGGGGGAAGCAATCAGCCCCAGCATTTT; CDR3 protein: CASSRSSGGSNQPQHF
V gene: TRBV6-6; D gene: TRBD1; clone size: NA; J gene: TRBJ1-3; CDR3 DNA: TGTGCCACCGCTTCGACAGGGACGGGAAACACCATATATTTT; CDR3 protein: CATASTGTGNTIYF
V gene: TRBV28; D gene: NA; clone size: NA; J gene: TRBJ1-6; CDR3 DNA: TGTGCCAGCAGCCCCGTCTCCTATAATTCACCCCTCCACTTT; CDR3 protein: CASSPVSYNSPLHF
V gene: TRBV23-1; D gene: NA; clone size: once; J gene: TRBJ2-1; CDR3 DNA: TGCGCCAGCAGTCAAGTCGGGACTCTCGGTGAGCAGTTCTTC; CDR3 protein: CASSQVGTLGEQFF
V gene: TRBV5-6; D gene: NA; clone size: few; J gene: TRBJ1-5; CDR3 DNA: TGTGCCAGCAGCTTGCCAGGGAATCAGCCCCAGCATTTT; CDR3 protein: CASSLPGNQPQHF
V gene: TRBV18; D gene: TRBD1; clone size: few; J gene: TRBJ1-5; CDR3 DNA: TGTGCCAGCTCACCACGGACAGGGAGCAATCAGCCCCAGCATTTT; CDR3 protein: CASSPRTGSNQPQHF
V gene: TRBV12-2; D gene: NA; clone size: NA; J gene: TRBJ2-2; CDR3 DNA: TGTGCAAGTCGCTCCCCGGGGGAATACACCGGGGAGCTGTTTTTT; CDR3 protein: CASRSPGEYTGELFF
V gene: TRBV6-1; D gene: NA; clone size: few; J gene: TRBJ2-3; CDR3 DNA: TGTGCCAGCAGACTTACAGCAGATACGCAGTATTTT; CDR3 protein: CASRLTADTQYF
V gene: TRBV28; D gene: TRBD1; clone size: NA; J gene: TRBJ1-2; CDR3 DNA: TGTGCCAGCAACAACAGGGGGGTAGACACCTTC; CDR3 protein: CASNNRGVDTF
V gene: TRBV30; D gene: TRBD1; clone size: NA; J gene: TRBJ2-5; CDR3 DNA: TGTGCCTGGACCGGGACAGGGAAAAGTCAAGAGACCCAGTACTTC; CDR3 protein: CAWTGTGKSQETQYF
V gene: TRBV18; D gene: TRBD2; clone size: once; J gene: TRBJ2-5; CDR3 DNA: TGTGCCAGCTCCGCCGGGACTAGCGGTGAGACCCAGTACTTC; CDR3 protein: CASSAGTSGETQYF
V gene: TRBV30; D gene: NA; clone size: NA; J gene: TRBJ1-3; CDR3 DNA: TGTGCCTGGAGTCAAGGGGCCCAAGGAAACACCATATATTTT; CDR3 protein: CAWSQGAQGNTIYF
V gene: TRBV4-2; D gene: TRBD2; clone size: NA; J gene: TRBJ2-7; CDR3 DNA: TGTGCCAGCAGCCCCGGGGGGGCAGACGAGCAGTACTTC; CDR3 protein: CASSPGGADEQYF
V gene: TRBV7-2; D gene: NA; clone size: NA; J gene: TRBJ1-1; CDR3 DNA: TGTGCCAGCAGCTTAACCGGGGTCGACACTGAAGCTTTCTTT; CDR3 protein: CASSLTGVDTEAFF
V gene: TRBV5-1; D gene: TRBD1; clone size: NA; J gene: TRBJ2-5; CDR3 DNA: TGCGCCAGCAGCTTTGGACAGGGAGAGGAGACCCAGTACTTC; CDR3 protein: CASSFGQGEETQYF
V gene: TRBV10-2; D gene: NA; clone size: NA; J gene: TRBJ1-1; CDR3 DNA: TGCGCCAGCAAAGAGGGAGTGAACACTGAAGCTTTCTTT; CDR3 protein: CASKEGVNTEAFF
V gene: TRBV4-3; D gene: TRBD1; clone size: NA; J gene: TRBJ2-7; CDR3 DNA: TGCGCCAGCAGCCCACCCGGGACAGCCTCCTACGAGCAGTACTTC; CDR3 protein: CASSPPGTASYEQYF
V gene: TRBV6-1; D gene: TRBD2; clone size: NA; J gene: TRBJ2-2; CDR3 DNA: TGTGCCAGCAGTGTAACTAGCGGGGGGAACACCGGGGAGCTGTTTTTT; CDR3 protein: CASSVTSGGNTGELFF
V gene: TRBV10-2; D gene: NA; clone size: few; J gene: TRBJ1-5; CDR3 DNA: TGCGCCACCTGGGACACGGCGAATCAGCCCCAGCATTTT; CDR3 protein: CATWDTANQPQHF
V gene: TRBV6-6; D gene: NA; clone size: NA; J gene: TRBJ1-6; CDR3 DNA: TGTGCCACAGGGCCAGCCCTCCACTTT; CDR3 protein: CATGPALHF
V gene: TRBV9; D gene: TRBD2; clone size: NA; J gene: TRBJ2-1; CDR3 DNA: TGTGCCAGCAGCGTAGGGGGTAGCGGGGGGTCCTACAATGAGCAGTTCTTC; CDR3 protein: CASSVGGSGGSYNEQFF
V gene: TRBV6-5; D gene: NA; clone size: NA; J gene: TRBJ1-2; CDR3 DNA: TGTGCCGCGAACAGACCTAATCATGACTACACCTTC; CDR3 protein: CAANRPNHDYTF
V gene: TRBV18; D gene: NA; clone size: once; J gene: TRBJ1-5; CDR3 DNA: TGTGCCAGCTCACCTACCGAGGGTCAGCCCCAGCATTTT; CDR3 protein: CASSPTEGQPQHF
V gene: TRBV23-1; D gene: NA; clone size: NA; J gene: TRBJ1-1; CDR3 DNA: TGCGCCAGCAGGGGACACCGACGTGAAGCTTTCTTT; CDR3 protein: CASRGHRREAFF
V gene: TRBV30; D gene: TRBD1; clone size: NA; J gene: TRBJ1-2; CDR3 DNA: TGTGCCTGGGGACAGGGACCTAATGGCTACACCTTC; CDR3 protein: CAWGQGPNGYTF
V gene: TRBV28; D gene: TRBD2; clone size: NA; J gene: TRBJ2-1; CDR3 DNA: TGTGCCAGCCGGACTAGTATAATCTATGAGCAGTTCTTC; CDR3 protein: CASRTSIIYEQFF
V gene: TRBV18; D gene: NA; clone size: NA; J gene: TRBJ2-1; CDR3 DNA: TGTGCCAGCACGGGTATCGGGGACAATGAGCAGTTCTTC; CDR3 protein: CASTGIGDNEQFF
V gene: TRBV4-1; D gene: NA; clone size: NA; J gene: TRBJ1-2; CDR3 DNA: TGCGCCAGCAGCCAAGACGGCCAGCCTCGGGGCTATGGCTACACCTTC; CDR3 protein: CASSQDGQPRGYGYTF
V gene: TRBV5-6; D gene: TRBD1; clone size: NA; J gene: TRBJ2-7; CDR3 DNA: TGTGCCAGCAGCTTGCCCGGACAGGGCGCCAACGAGCAGTACTTC; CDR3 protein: CASSLPGQGANEQYF
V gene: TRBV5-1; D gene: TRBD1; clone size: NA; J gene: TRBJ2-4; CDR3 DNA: TGCGCCAGCAGCTTGGGGGGGCTGACAGGGGGGAACATTCAGTACTTC; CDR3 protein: CASSLGGLTGGNIQYF
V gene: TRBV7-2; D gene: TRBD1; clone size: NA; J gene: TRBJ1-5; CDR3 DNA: TGTGCCAGCAGCTTCCGGACAGGGTCAGACAATCAGCCCCAGCATTTT; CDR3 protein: CASSFRTGSDNQPQHF
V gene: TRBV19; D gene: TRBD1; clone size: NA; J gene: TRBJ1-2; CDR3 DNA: TGTGCCAGAAGAGACAGGGGGCGGGACTATGGCTACACCTTC; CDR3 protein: CARRDRGRDYGYTF
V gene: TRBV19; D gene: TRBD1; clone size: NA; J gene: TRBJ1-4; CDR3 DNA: TGTGCCAGTAGTATCGGACAGGGAGGGTCTATAGGTGAAAAACTGTTTTTT; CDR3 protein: CASSIGQGGSIGEKLFF
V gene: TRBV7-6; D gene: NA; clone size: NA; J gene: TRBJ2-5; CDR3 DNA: TGTGCCAGCAATCTGGCGGCGGAGACCCAGTACTTC; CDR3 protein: CASNLAAETQYF
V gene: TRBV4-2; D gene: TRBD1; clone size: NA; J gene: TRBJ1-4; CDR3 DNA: TGTGCCAGCAGCATCGGACAGGGTGATGAAAAACTGTTTTTT; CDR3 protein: CASSIGQGDEKLFF
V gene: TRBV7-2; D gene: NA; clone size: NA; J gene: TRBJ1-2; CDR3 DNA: TGTGCCAGCAGCTTAGGGTCCAGGGAGGGTATGGCTTGGACCTTC; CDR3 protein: CASSLGSREGMAWTF
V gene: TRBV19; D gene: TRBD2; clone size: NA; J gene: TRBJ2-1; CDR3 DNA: TGTGCCAGTAGTATAGGACTAGCGGGGGGTGAGCAGTTCTTC; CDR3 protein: CASSIGLAGGEQFF
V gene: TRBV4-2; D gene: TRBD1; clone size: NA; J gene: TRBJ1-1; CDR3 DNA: TGTGCCAGCAGCCCCCGAGGTCGCTTGGGGCAGGGGGCGAGAGGGAACACTGAAGCTTTCTTT; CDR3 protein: CASSPRGRLGQGARGNTEAFF
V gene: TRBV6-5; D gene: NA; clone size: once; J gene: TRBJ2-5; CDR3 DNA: TGTGCCGTACAGACTAGTTTGGAGACCCAGTACTTC; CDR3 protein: CAVQTSLETQYF
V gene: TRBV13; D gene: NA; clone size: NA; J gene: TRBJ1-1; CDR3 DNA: TGTGCCAGCAGCCCGGGACAGAACACTGAAGCTTTCTTT; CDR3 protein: CASSPGQNTEAFF
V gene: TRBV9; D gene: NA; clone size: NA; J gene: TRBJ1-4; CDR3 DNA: TGTGCCAGCAGCGTAGGCCAGTATAATGAAAAACTGTTTTTT; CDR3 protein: CASSVGQYNEKLFF
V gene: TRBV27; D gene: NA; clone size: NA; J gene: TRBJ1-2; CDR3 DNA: TGTGCCAGCAGTTTTCAGGGTTTAAGCTATGGCTACACCTTC; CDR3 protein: CASSFQGLSYGYTF